This TCR beta chain was documented in a study of Ad26.COV2.S vaccination and SARS-CoV-2 variants. Looking at the study overall: Donor had been placed in the Ad26.COV2.S arm of the COV1001 trial. Ad26.COV2.S shots went into the muscle once or twice, 56 days apart.

TCRdb's copy holds only in-frame clones and misses some; the assay was immunoSEQ multiplex PCR. The data show about 440,000 clones, with about 92% seen just once and under 4.5% held by the top ten. About this clone: Antigen specificity is unknown.

Study-level points and caveats: Analytic work on TCR breadth and depth might have understated the full extent of total T cell responses.

Documented treatment: roughly 20 received Ad26.COV2.S at low or high dose, single or two shots; five or six received placebo; per-sample allocation not given. Sampling took place 63 days after the first vaccine or placebo injection. Cohort 1b enrolled adults aged 18-55 years in Boston. This specimen was peripheral blood, taken in a trial of Ad26.COV2.S vaccine versus placebo. This receptor was identified in a person aged 18 to 59 who received the Ad26.COV2.S COVID-19 vaccine or a placebo.

CDR3 residues: CASGGNGYSYEQYF. Here the CDR3 DNA reads TGTGCCAGTGGCGGAAACGGATACTCCTACGAGCAGTACTTC. The J gene is TRBJ2-7, the V gene TRBV19; D remains ambiguous. Germline CDR1 is LNHDA and CDR2 is SQIVND (reference sequence). The V end lost 8 bases, the J end lost 0 bases, and 14 bases lay between the germline ends. The CDR3 covers 14 residues.